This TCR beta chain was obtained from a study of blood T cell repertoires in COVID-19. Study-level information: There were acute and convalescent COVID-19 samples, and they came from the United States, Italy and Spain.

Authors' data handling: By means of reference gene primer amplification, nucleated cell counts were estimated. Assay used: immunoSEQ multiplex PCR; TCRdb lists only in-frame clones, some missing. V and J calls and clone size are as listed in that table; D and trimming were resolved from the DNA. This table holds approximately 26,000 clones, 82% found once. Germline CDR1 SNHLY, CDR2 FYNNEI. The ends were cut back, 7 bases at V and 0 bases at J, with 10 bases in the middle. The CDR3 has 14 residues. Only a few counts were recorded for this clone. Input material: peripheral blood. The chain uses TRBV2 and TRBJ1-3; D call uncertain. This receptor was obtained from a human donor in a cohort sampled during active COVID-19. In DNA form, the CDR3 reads TGTGCCAGCACATCAGGAGGCTCTGGAAACACCATATATTTT. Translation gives CASTSGGSGNTIYF.